The next 20 T cell receptor beta chains were all read from a single sample in a study of control samples from healthy donors and cancer patients. Method: immunoSEQ multiplex PCR; TCRdb's copy keeps in-frame clones and lacks some. This sample has 170,000 or so clones, with around 90% found just once. Sequences were obtained from blood. These receptor sequences come from a middle-aged woman in good health.

This clone came up a few times. This sequence joins TRBV6-5 and TRBJ1-2; D ambiguous. CDR1 is MNHEY, CDR2 SVGAGI, per germline. This CDR3 region has 14 residues. The ends were cut back, 6 bases at V and 1 base at J, with 12 bases in the middle. In DNA form, the CDR3 reads TGTGCCAGCAGGAAAGGGTTGCTTAACTATGGCTACACCTTC. It codes for CASRKGLLNYGYTF.

This clone was seen a handful of times. This chain uses TRBV6-6 with TRBJ1-1; possibly TRBD1 for D (5 bases). Trimming removed 6 bases from V and 4 bases from J, with 12 bases in between. Germline V lookup: CDR1 MNHNY, CDR2 SVGAGI (reference sequence). This CDR3 is 13 amino acids long. DNA for the CDR3: TGTGCCAGCAGCCGACAGAGAAGCACTGAAGCTTTCTTT. Its translation is CASSRQRSTEAFF.

Worth noting for this clone: The same CDR3 arises from other DNA sequences in this sample as well. The genes are TRBV19 and TRBJ1-5; D is uncertain. CDR1 and CDR2 (germline): LNHDA, SQIVND (reference sequence). The CDR3 sequence is 12 residues long. Deletions cut 3 bases from V and 5 bases from J, with 5 bases between. CDR3 coding DNA: TGTGCCAGTAGTATCCCCGATCAGCCCCAGCATTTT. Translation: CASSIPDQPQHF.

V and J are TRBV7-8 and TRBJ2-7; possible D gene TRBD2, 6 bases. The CDR3 sequence is 15 residues long. Germline CDR1 reads SGHVS; CDR2 reads FQNEAQ. V was trimmed by 5 bases and J by 1 base, leaving 15 bases between them. The CDR3 loop is CASSRAAGSSYEQYF. The CDR3 DNA reads as TGTGCCAGCAGCCGAGCGGCGGGGTCTTCCTACGAGCAGTACTTC.

The chain is built from TRBV19 and TRBJ2-3; 9 bases are shared with TRBD2. Germline V gene sequence: CDR1 LNHDA, CDR2 SQIVND (reference sequence). The junction had 10 bases not matched to a gene; V was cut back by 7 bases and J by 2 bases. CDR3 length: 16 amino acids. CDR3: CASTSAAGGPTDTQYF. CDR3 DNA sequence: TGTGCCAGTACTTCAGCAGCGGGGGGCCCCACAGATACGCAGTATTTT.

The rearrangement links TRBV27 to TRBJ2-5, with D perhaps matching TRBD2 (5 bases). Deletions cut 5 bases from V and 5 bases from J, with 15 bases between. The germline CDR1 and CDR2 sequences are MNHEY and SMNVEV (reference sequence). There are 14 residues in the CDR3. As DNA, the CDR3 is TGTGCCAGCAGTCTGCGTGGGCCGGGGGAGACCCAGTACTTC. Translated, it gives CASSLRGPGETQYF.

V gene TRBV5-1 combines with J gene TRBJ1-1, with 10 nucleotides matching TRBD1. The CDR3 spans 14 residues. J gave up 8 bases and V 4 bases, and 8 bases lay outside the gene matches. CDR1 is SGHRS, CDR2 YFSETQ, per germline. In DNA form, the CDR3 reads TGCGCCAGCAGCACCGGGACAGGGGCTGAGGAAGCTTTCTTT. It yields the protein CASSTGTGAEEAFF.

The chain is built from TRBV9 and TRBJ1-3; TRBD1 matches at 7 bases. Germline V gene data show CDR1 as SGDLS and CDR2 as YYNGEE. CDR3 length equals 14 residues. J gave up 2 bases and V 4 bases, and 3 bases lay outside the gene matches. In DNA form, the CDR3 reads TGTGCCAGCAGCCCAGACAGGGCTGGAAACACCATATATTTT. Encoded protein: CASSPDRAGNTIYF.

This clone was seen more than once but under ten times. This chain connects TRBV5-1 to TRBJ1-4; D unresolved. CDR1 and CDR2 from the germline V gene are SGHRS and YFSETQ. V was cut by 0 bases and J by 2 bases, with 8 bases left in between. The CDR3 spans 15 residues. The CDR3 bases are TGCGCCAGCAGCTTGGCGGGGATGACTAATGAAAAACTGTTTTTT. This codes for CASSLAGMTNEKLFF.

This chain uses TRBV11-2 with TRBJ2-7, with 8 nucleotides matching TRBD2. The germline V gene has CDR1 SGHAT and CDR2 FQNNGV. The ends lost 0 bases at V and 7 bases at J; junction bases unmatched: 8. The CDR3 extends over 15 amino acids. CDR3 sequence reads: CASSLDLSGEEEQYF. Written as DNA, the CDR3 is TGTGCCAGCAGCTTAGATCTTAGCGGGGAAGAAGAGCAGTACTTC.

A remark on this clone: This CDR3 is also generated by other DNA sequences in the sample. The chain uses TRBV9 and TRBJ2-3; maybe TRBD2 (6 bases). The germline V gene encodes CDR1 SGDLS and CDR2 YYNGEE. With 2 bases removed from V and 6 bases from J, the gap between germline ends came to 10 bases. The CDR3 covers 13 residues. The CDR3, as DNA: TGTGCCAGCAGCGTGGGTGCGGGGGATACGCAGTATTTT. Its translation is CASSVGAGDTQYF. Using reference TRBV9 and TRBJ2-3 for the parts outside the CDR3, the full variable domain is DSGVTQTPKHLITATGQRVTLRCSPRSGDLSVYWYQQSLDQGLQFLIQYYNGEERAKGNILERFSAQQFPDLHSELNLSSLELGDSALYFCASSVGAGDTQYFGPGTRLTVL.

V gene TRBV2 combines with J gene TRBJ2-5, with TRBD2 identical over 7 bases. Germline V gene sequence: CDR1 SNHLY, CDR2 FYNNEI. Trimming took 5 bases from V and 5 from J; bases not matched to a gene: 8. CDR3 length: 14 residues. CDR3 sequence (DNA): TGTGCCAGCAGTCCGCAGCCCGGGGGGGAGACCCAGTACTTC. It encodes CASSPQPGGETQYF.

Worth noting for this clone: The same CDR3 arises from other DNA sequences in this sample as well. CDR3 loop: CASSQGGGADTQYF. The CDR3 DNA sequence: TGTGCCAGCAGCCAAGGCGGGGGGGCAGATACGCAGTATTTT. The chain combines TRBV3-1 (or the pseudogene TRBV3-2) with TRBJ2-3, with TRBD2 matching over 9 bases. CDR3 length: 14 amino acids. In germline, CDR1 is LGHDT, CDR2 YNNKEL (reference sequence). The ends lost 1 base at V and 4 bases at J; junction bases unmatched: 0.

The chain uses TRBV6-6 and TRBJ2-1, with 8 bases identical to TRBD2. Germline assignment: CDR1 MNHNY and CDR2 SVGAGI (reference sequence). Unmatched junction bases numbered 8, after V lost 7 bases and J lost 6 bases. CDR3 size: 14 residues. The CDR3 loop is CASTVAGGPNEQFF. The CDR3 DNA sequence: TGTGCCAGCACGGTCGCGGGGGGCCCCAATGAGCAGTTCTTC.

The CDR3 protein is CASIRQDTNTEAFF. For the CDR3, the DNA is TGTGCCAGCATTCGACAGGACACGAACACTGAAGCTTTCTTT. The chain joins TRBV6-5 to TRBJ1-1; a possible D gene is TRBD1 (6 bases). This CDR3 contains 14 residues. V was shortened by 7 bases and J by 1 base, with 13 bases between the two germline ends. Germline V gives CDR1 MNHEY, CDR2 SVGAGI.

CDR3 protein: CASSEVEGTEAFF. CDR3 sequence (DNA): TGTGCCAGCAGTGAAGTTGAGGGCACTGAAGCTTTCTTT. This chain links TRBV6-4 with TRBJ1-1; D not certain. The germline V gene encodes CDR1 MRHNA and CDR2 SNTAGT. Between the trimmed V and J ends, which lost 3 bases and 4 bases, there was a span of 9 bases. This CDR3 region has 13 residues.

The chain has TRBV19 and TRBJ2-1; D may be TRBD1 (6 bases). The CDR3 covers 12 residues. The ends were cut back, 5 bases at V and 8 bases at J, with 10 bases in the middle. CDR1 and CDR2 (germline): LNHDA, SQIVND (reference sequence). For the CDR3, the DNA is TGTGCCAGTAGTCCACAGGGTTATGAGCAGTTCTTC. The encoded protein is CASSPQGYEQFF. The whole variable domain, filled in from reference TRBV19 and TRBJ2-1, reads DGGITQSPKYLFRKEGQNVTLSCEQNLNHDAMYWYRQDPGQGLRLIYYSQIVNDFQKGDIAEGYSVSREKKESFPLTVTSAQKNPTAFYLCASSPQGYEQFFGPGTRLTVL.

This chain connects TRBV12-3 or TRBV12-4 to TRBJ2-2; either TRBD1 or TRBD2 may supply D (6 bases each). Trimming cost V 3 bases and J 7 bases, with 9 bases left between them. This CDR3 is built from 13 residues. The CDR3 sequence is CASSFKGGGELFF. The CDR3 DNA reads as TGTGCCAGCAGTTTCAAGGGGGGCGGGGAGCTGTTTTTT.

This chain uses TRBV25-1 with TRBJ1-2; D ambiguous. Looked up from germline, CDR1 is MGHDK and CDR2 is SYGVNS. The V end was cut by 2 bases, the J end by 8 bases, with 12 bases between. The CDR3 has 13 amino acids. CDR3 amino acids: CASSERTATGYTF. In DNA, the CDR3 is TGTGCCAGCAGTGAACGGACGGCCACCGGCTACACCTTC.

This chain links TRBV28 with TRBJ2-7, with a tentative D call TRBD2 (7 bases). CDR3 size: 12 residues. V lost 6 bases and J lost 10, with 16 bases in between. CDR1 and CDR2 (germline): MDHEN, SYDVKM. This CDR3 is CASSAQRGGQYF. CDR3 sequence (DNA): TGTGCCAGCAGCGCCCAGAGGGGGGGTCAGTACTTC.